These T cell receptor beta chains were read from a single sample in a study of shared clonotypes between healthy human individuals. Assay used: immunoSEQ multiplex PCR; TCRdb lists only in-frame clones, some missing. The sample shows around 2.5 million clones, 93% of them seen only once. The source material was naive CD4+ T cells from PBMCs. The receptors originated from a young man in good health. Some clones in this sample may be carry-over from other donors' samples. The CDR3 runs from the conserved cysteine through the conserved F or W. The D gene is left open where the match is weak. Rows give clone size only sometimes, using once, few, many, or a class for an expanded clone.

d_call	v_call	j_call	clone_size	cdr3_aa	cdr3_nt
TRBD2	TRBV4-1	TRBJ2-7	NA	CASSQRTSGRPEQYF	TGCGCCAGCAGCCAGAGGACTAGCGGGAGACCCGAGCAGTACTTC
TRBD2	TRBV5-1	TRBJ2-3	NA	CASSLTAGDGTDTQYF	TGCGCCAGCAGCTTGACAGCGGGAGACGGCACAGATACGCAGTATTTT
NA	TRBV6-1	TRBJ1-2	NA	CASSPYGSYGYTF	TGTGCCAGCAGTCCATATGGTTCCTATGGCTACACCTTC
NA	TRBV7-2	TRBJ2-5	NA	CASSLEGWFGETQYF	TGTGCCAGCAGCTTAGAGGGGTGGTTCGGGGAGACCCAGTACTTC
NA	TRBV18	TRBJ2-7	NA	CASSQAGRGISYEQYF	TGTGCCAGCTCCCAGGCGGGCAGGGGAATCTCCTACGAGCAGTACTTC
NA	TRBV10-2	TRBJ2-7	NA	CASSHRQPYEQYF	TGCGCCAGCAGCCACCGACAACCCTACGAGCAGTACTTC
NA	TRBV11-2	TRBJ1-5	NA	CASSSGANQPQHF	TGTGCCAGCAGCTCCGGGGCTAATCAGCCCCAGCATTTT
NA	TRBV6-5	TRBJ1-2	NA	CASSLGSTNYGYTF	TGTGCCAGCAGCCTGGGCAGTACTAACTATGGCTACACCTTC
NA	TRBV28	TRBJ1-1	NA	CASSLSRRGRGSTEAFF	TGTGCCAGCAGTTTATCGAGGAGGGGTAGGGGAAGCACTGAAGCTTTCTTT
NA	TRBV30	TRBJ1-2	NA	CAWPRAHYGYTF	TGTGCCTGGCCCAGGGCACACTATGGCTACACCTTC
NA	TRBV29-1	TRBJ1-2	once	CSVGTVYGYTF	TGCAGCGTTGGTACAGTCTATGGCTACACCTTC
TRBD1	TRBV12-5	TRBJ1-1	NA	CASGLGTGGITEAFF	TGTGCTAGTGGTTTGGGAACAGGGGGCATCACTGAAGCTTTCTTT
NA	TRBV4-3	TRBJ1-4	NA	CASSPGVEGRGANEKLFF	TGCGCCAGCAGCCCCGGGGTGGAGGGGAGAGGGGCTAATGAAAAACTGTTTTTT
TRBD1	TRBV2	TRBJ1-1	NA	CASSLTGKDTEAFF	TGTGCCAGCAGTTTGACAGGGAAAGACACTGAAGCTTTCTTT
TRBD2	TRBV5-1	TRBJ2-1	NA	CASSLALAGVSEQFF	TGCGCCAGCAGCTTGGCACTAGCGGGAGTGAGTGAGCAGTTCTTC
NA	TRBV28	TRBJ2-2	few	CASSNHSPGELFF	TGTGCCAGCAGTAATCACAGTCCCGGGGAGCTGTTTTTT
TRBD1	TRBV27	TRBJ1-2	NA	CASSSQTGVGYTF	TGTGCCAGCAGTTCTCAAACAGGGGTTGGCTACACCTTC
NA	TRBV12-5	TRBJ2-3	NA	CASGLAPSVHSQYF	TGTGCTAGTGGTTTGGCCCCGTCCGTTCACTCGCAGTATTTT
TRBD2	TRBV10-2	TRBJ2-7	NA	CASSEAVAGVHEQYF	TGCGCCAGCAGTGAAGCTGTAGCGGGAGTCCACGAGCAGTACTTC
TRBD1	TRBV30	TRBJ1-3	NA	CAWSVLRPDRAYLMYF	TGTGCCTGGAGTGTTCTCCGTCCGGACAGGGCATATTTGATGTATTTT
TRBD2	TRBV5-1	TRBJ2-7	NA	CASSLVIAGSYEQYF	TGCGCCAGCAGCTTGGTAATAGCGGGGTCCTACGAGCAGTACTTC
NA	TRBV4-2	TRBJ2-7	NA	CASSQDPGTYSYEQYF	TGTGCCAGCAGCCAAGATCCGGGGACTTACTCCTACGAGCAGTACTTC
NA	TRBV5-1	TRBJ1-4	NA	CASSLAGSLGEKLFF	TGCGCCAGCAGCTTGGCCGGGTCTCTAGGGGAAAAACTGTTTTTT
TRBD2	TRBV4-1	TRBJ2-3	NA	CASSYREGNSDTQYF	TGCGCCAGCAGCTATCGGGAGGGTAACTCAGATACGCAGTATTTT
TRBD2	TRBV6-6	TRBJ2-7	NA	CASTLAGEIEQYF	TGTGCCAGCACACTAGCGGGAGAGATCGAGCAGTACTTC
NA	TRBV19	TRBJ2-7	NA	CASSTGVNGEQYF	TGTGCCAGTAGTACAGGGGTCAACGGCGAGCAGTACTTC
NA	TRBV5-4	TRBJ1-1	NA	CASSLAGVSRTEAFF	TGTGCCAGCAGCTTGGCAGGGGTTTCCCGGACTGAAGCTTTCTTT
NA	TRBV5-6	TRBJ2-1	NA	CASSLSTAQFF	TGTGCCAGCAGCCTTTCTACCGCGCAGTTCTTC